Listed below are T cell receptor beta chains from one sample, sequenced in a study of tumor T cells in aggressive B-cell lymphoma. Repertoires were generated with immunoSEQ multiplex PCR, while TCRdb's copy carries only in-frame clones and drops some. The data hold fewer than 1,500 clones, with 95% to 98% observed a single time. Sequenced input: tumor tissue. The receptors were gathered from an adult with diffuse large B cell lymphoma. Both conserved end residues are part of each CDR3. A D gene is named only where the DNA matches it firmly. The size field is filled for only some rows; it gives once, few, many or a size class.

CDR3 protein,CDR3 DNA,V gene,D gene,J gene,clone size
CASTPGYVGNTEAFF,TGTGCCAGCACCCCAGGGTACGTTGGGAACACTGAAGCTTTCTTT,TRBV6-1,NA,TRBJ1-1,NA
CSVGQSNQPQHF,TGCAGCGTTGGACAAAGCAATCAGCCCCAGCATTTT,TRBV29-1,NA,TRBJ1-5,NA
CASSDDPVTVLGYNEQFF,TGTGCCAGCAGTGATGACCCGGTCACAGTCCTTGGCTACAATGAGCAGTTCTTC,TRBV6-1,NA,TRBJ2-1,NA
CASSLEGIQVGYEQYF,TGCGCCAGCAGCTTGGAGGGGATCCAGGTCGGCTACGAGCAGTACTTC,TRBV5-1,NA,TRBJ2-7,NA
CASSSPGLVYNEQFF,TGTGCCAGCAGCTCGCCGGGACTTGTGTACAATGAGCAGTTCTTC,TRBV7-2,NA,TRBJ2-1,once
CASSQQLAGRETQYF,TGCGCCAGCAGCCAACAACTAGCGGGGCGAGAGACCCAGTACTTC,TRBV4-1,TRBD2,TRBJ2-5,NA
CASSEGLAGANYEQYF,TGTGCCAGCAGCGAGGGACTAGCGGGGGCCAACTACGAGCAGTACTTC,TRBV9,TRBD2,TRBJ2-7,NA
CASSHAGYQPQHF,TGTGCCAGCTCTCACGCGGGGTATCAGCCCCAGCATTTT,TRBV18,NA,TRBJ1-5,NA
CAWSPHSFYEQYF,TGTGCCTGGAGTCCGCACAGTTTCTACGAGCAGTACTTC,TRBV30,NA,TRBJ2-7,NA
CASSQDYPGIYGYTF,TGTGCCAGCAGCCAAGACTATCCAGGGATCTATGGCTACACCTTC,TRBV4-2,NA,TRBJ1-2,NA
CASSVEGGETQYF,TGTGCCAGTAGTGTGGAGGGAGGTGAGACCCAGTACTTC,TRBV19,NA,TRBJ2-5,NA
CSVERGAGADTQYF,TGCAGCGTTGAGCGGGGGGCGGGAGCAGATACGCAGTATTTT,TRBV29-1,TRBD2,TRBJ2-3,NA
CSALGAETQYF,TGCAGCGCCCTGGGGGCGGAGACCCAGTACTTC,TRBV29-1,NA,TRBJ2-5,NA
CASSEMGGLEAFF,TGTGCCAGCAGTGAAATGGGGGGGCTTGAAGCTTTCTTT,TRBV6-1,NA,TRBJ1-1,NA
CASSPAQGDTEAFF,TGTGCCAGCTCACCGGCACAGGGAGACACTGAAGCTTTCTTT,TRBV18,NA,TRBJ1-1,NA
CASSPAGARELFF,TGTGCCAGCAGCCCCGCGGGGGCCCGGGAGCTGTTTTTT,TRBV2,NA,TRBJ2-2,NA
CSAIDRNEQFF,TGCAGTGCTATTGACAGGAATGAGCAGTTCTTC,TRBV20-1,NA,TRBJ2-1,NA
CASSPQPGQGGNYGYTF,TGTGCCAGCTCGCCTCAACCCGGACAGGGAGGTAACTATGGCTACACCTTC,TRBV18,TRBD1,TRBJ1-2,NA
CASSLDGGAVQTQYF,TGTGCCAGCAGCTTAGACGGGGGGGCCGTTCAGACCCAGTACTTC,TRBV7-9,TRBD2,TRBJ2-5,NA
CATGLLLDSPLHF,TGTGCCACCGGACTGCTCTTGGATTCACCCCTCCACTTT,TRBV7-2,NA,TRBJ1-6,NA
CASSIGQSYEQYF,TGTGCCAGCAGCATCGGACAGTCCTACGAGCAGTACTTC,TRBV5-4,NA,TRBJ2-7,NA
CAWSLGPITNYGYTF,TGTGCCTGGAGTCTGGGGCCGATTACTAACTATGGCTACACCTTC,TRBV30,NA,TRBJ1-2,NA
CASSYGKPLSSYEQYF,TGTGCCAGCAGTTACGGGAAACCCCTGAGCTCCTACGAGCAGTACTTC,TRBV28,NA,TRBJ2-7,NA
CASSLGGTSLDPRQFF,TGTGCCAGCAGCTTAGGTGGGACTAGTCTCGACCCGAGGCAGTTCTTC,TRBV7-9,TRBD2,TRBJ2-1,NA
CAISGGQGQETQYF,TGTGCCATCAGTGGTGGACAGGGCCAAGAGACCCAGTACTTC,TRBV10-3,TRBD1,TRBJ2-5,NA
CAGGGTGSYYEQYF,TGTGCCGGCGGGGGAACAGGGAGTTACTACGAGCAGTACTTC,TRBV28,NA,TRBJ2-7,NA
CASSSGLVGEETQYF,TGCGCCAGCAGCTCGGGACTAGTTGGTGAGGAGACCCAGTACTTC,TRBV5-1,TRBD2,TRBJ2-5,NA
CASSLKAAATNYGYTF,TGTGCCAGCAGCTTAAAGGCCGCGGCCACTAACTATGGCTACACCTTC,TRBV7-3,NA,TRBJ1-2,NA
CASSTDRGSGNTIYF,TGTGCCAGCAGCACGGACAGGGGAAGTGGAAACACCATATATTTT,TRBV7-2,TRBD1,TRBJ1-3,NA
CASSPIDNQPQHF,TGTGCCAGCAGCCCCATAGACAATCAGCCCCAGCATTTT,TRBV7-8,NA,TRBJ1-5,NA
CASSASRGSYEQYF,TGTGCCAGCAGCGCCTCCAGGGGCTCCTACGAGCAGTACTTC,TRBV9,NA,TRBJ2-7,NA
CASRARLLSPLHF,TGTGCCAGCAGGGCGAGACTACTTTCACCCCTCCACTTT,TRBV11-1,NA,TRBJ1-6,few
CASSKDGDYGYTF,TGCGCCAGCAGCAAGGACGGGGACTATGGCTACACCTTC,TRBV5-1,NA,TRBJ1-2,NA
CASSYAGGVADTQYF,TGTGCCAGCAGTTACGCGGGGGGGGTAGCAGATACGCAGTATTTT,TRBV6-5,TRBD2,TRBJ2-3,NA
CASSLSQGVVRNTGELFF,TGCGCCAGCAGCTTGAGCCAGGGTGTAGTCCGGAACACCGGGGAGCTGTTTTTT,TRBV5-1,NA,TRBJ2-2,NA
CASSLTGYEQYF,TGTGCCAGCAGCTTAACGGGCTACGAGCAGTACTTC,TRBV7-2,NA,TRBJ2-7,NA
CASSQGQGPYTEAFF,TGCGCCAGCAGCCAGGGACAGGGGCCGTACACTGAAGCTTTCTTT,TRBV4-1,TRBD1,TRBJ1-1,NA
CASRSGDEQYF,TGTGCCAGCAGATCAGGGGACGAGCAGTACTTC,TRBV6-5,NA,TRBJ2-7,NA
CAWGLWEEAFF,TGTGCCTGGGGCCTATGGGAGGAAGCTTTCTTT,TRBV30,NA,TRBJ1-1,NA
CASSVGQGDVAFF,TGCGCCAGCAGCGTGGGACAGGGGGATGTAGCTTTCTTT,TRBV5-1,TRBD1,TRBJ1-1,once
CASSRAGGSGLTDTQYF,TGTGCCAGCAGCCGGGCCGGGGGTAGCGGGCTCACAGATACGCAGTATTTT,TRBV4-2,TRBD2,TRBJ2-3,NA
CANRRTSGGVDEQYF,TGTGCCAACAGAAGGACTAGCGGGGGTGTCGACGAGCAGTACTTC,TRBV13,TRBD2,TRBJ2-7,NA
CASQDRGTGGELFF,TGTGCCAGCCAGGACAGGGGAACTGGCGGGGAGCTGTTTTTT,TRBV9,TRBD1,TRBJ2-2,NA
CASSAPPGGFSLHF,TGTGCCAGCAGTGCCCCGCCAGGGGGGTTTTCCCTCCACTTT,TRBV2,TRBD1,TRBJ1-6,NA
CASSGGTAEQYF,TGTGCCAGCTCGGGCGGGACGGCCGAGCAGTACTTC,TRBV18,NA,TRBJ2-7,NA
CASSRQGSSYEQYF,TGTGCCAGCTCGAGACAGGGAAGCTCCTACGAGCAGTACTTC,TRBV6-5,TRBD1,TRBJ2-7,NA
CASSRTGEDTQYF,TGTGCCAGCAGTCGGACAGGGGAGGATACGCAGTATTTT,TRBV6-5,TRBD1,TRBJ2-3,NA
CASSKSGGTPEQYF,TGTGCCAGCAGCAAAAGCGGGGGGACCCCTGAGCAGTACTTC,TRBV7-9,TRBD2,TRBJ2-7,NA
CASSLIEGRGFEKLFF,TGTGCCAGCAGCTTAATTGAGGGCAGGGGATTTGAAAAACTGTTTTTT,TRBV7-9,NA,TRBJ1-4,NA
CASSNSGGAQDTQYF,TGTGCCAGTAGTAATAGCGGGGGGGCCCAAGATACGCAGTATTTT,TRBV19,TRBD2,TRBJ2-3,NA
CAISLSTGDPGELFF,TGTGCCATCAGCCTATCGACAGGGGACCCCGGGGAGCTGTTTTTT,TRBV10-3,TRBD1,TRBJ2-2,NA
CASSQGTDTQYF,TGTGCCAGTAGTCAGGGGACAGATACGCAGTATTTT,TRBV19,NA,TRBJ2-3,NA
CWEGRGESNQPQHF,TGCTGGGAGGGCAGGGGAGAAAGCAATCAGCCCCAGCATTTT,TRBV6-6,NA,TRBJ1-5,NA
CASSGNNEETQYF,TGTGCCAGCAGTGGAAACAACGAAGAGACCCAGTACTTC,TRBV2,NA,TRBJ2-5,NA
CSALRETQYF,TGCAGTGCCCTACGTGAGACCCAGTACTTC,TRBV20-1,NA,TRBJ2-5,NA